This entry lists 18 T cell receptor beta chains sequenced from one sample in a study of T cells after yellow fever vaccination. TCRdb analysed the 5' RACE reads with MiXCR anew, one entry per CDR3 protein. The sample yields about 74,000 distinct CDR3 sequences, more than 5.5% seen once. The sequencing used CD8+ T cells sorted from PBMCs, collected 5 days after the first yellow fever vaccination. These receptors came from a man aged 18 to 35 who received the YFV17D yellow fever vaccine.

This clonotype has only a few counts. This chain uses TRBV5-1 with TRBJ1-1; maybe TRBD1 (6 bases). This CDR3 comprises 16 residues. The germline CDR1 and CDR2 sequences are SGHRS and YFSETQ. Trimming took 7 bases from V and 0 from J, leaving 19 bases between them. The CDR3 DNA is TGCGCCAGCGGACGGGGGGGCAATTTGATGAACACTGAAGCTTTCTTT. Protein product: CASGRGGNLMNTEAFF.

The chain links TRBV12-5 to TRBJ2-3; TRBD2 matches at 7 bases. Germline CDR1 and CDR2: LGHNT and FRNRAP. This CDR3 contains 16 residues. The junction had 7 bases not matched to a gene; V was cut back by 4 bases and J by 0 bases. This CDR3 reads CASGSLSGASTDTQYF. For the CDR3, the DNA is TGTGCTAGTGGTTCCCTCAGCGGGGCTAGCACAGATACGCAGTATTTT.

The V gene is TRBV4-1, the J gene TRBJ2-7, with D possibly matching TRBD2 (5 bases). Germline V CDR1 and CDR2: MGHRA, YSYEKL. Trimming left V 4 bases short and J 4 bases short, with 11 bases between. The CDR3 is 13 amino acids. The CDR3: CASSLGEPYEQYF. CDR3 nucleotide sequence: TGCGCCAGCAGCCTGGGAGAGCCGTACGAGCAGTACTTC.

The gene calls are TRBV20-1 and TRBJ2-1; TRBD1 matches 8 bases. This CDR3 is 15 amino acids long. The germline V gene encodes CDR1 DFQATT and CDR2 SNEGSKA (reference sequence). With V trimmed by 0 bases and J by 3 bases, 4 bases remained unmatched. The CDR3 DNA is TGCAGTGCTAGAGACGGACAGGGAATCTACAATGAGCAGTTCTTC. Encoded protein: CSARDGQGIYNEQFF.

This clonotype was detected many times. V is TRBV5-1 and J is TRBJ2-7; D not resolved. The CDR3 has 14 residues. V lost 8 bases to trimming and J lost 3 bases, with 18 bases between them. Germline CDR1 SGHRS, CDR2 YFSETQ. This CDR3 reads CASAGNEALYEQYF. As DNA, the CDR3 is TGCGCCAGTGCAGGAAACGAGGCGCTCTACGAGCAGTACTTC. The variable domain in full, with the rest retrieved from reference TRBV5-1 and TRBJ2-7, is KAGVTQTPRYLIKTRGQQVTLSCSPISGHRSVSWYQQTPGQGLQFLFEYFSETQRNKGNFPGRFSGRQFSNSRSEMNVSTLELGDSALYLCASAGNEALYEQYFGPGTRLTVT.

The rearrangement links TRBV6-5 to TRBJ1-3; TRBD1 might be the D (6 bases). The CDR3 spans 15 residues. The ends were cut back, 2 bases at V and 2 bases at J, with 10 bases in the middle. Germline V CDR1 and CDR2: MNHEY, SVGAGI. CDR3 amino acids: CASSYQGTAGNTIYF. CDR3 coding DNA: TGTGCCAGCAGTTACCAGGGGACCGCTGGAAACACCATATATTTT.

This clonotype was counted a few times. This sequence joins TRBV5-1 and TRBJ2-7, with no clear D. The CDR3 extends over 12 amino acids. Germline V lookup: CDR1 SGHRS, CDR2 YFSETQ. V dropped 1 base and J dropped 5 bases, with 7 bases sitting between them. CDR3 residues: CASSLWSHEQYF. In nucleotides, the CDR3 is TGCGCCAGCAGCTTGTGGTCTCACGAGCAGTACTTC. The whole variable domain, remainder taken from reference TRBV5-1 and TRBJ2-7, is KAGVTQTPRYLIKTRGQQVTLSCSPISGHRSVSWYQQTPGQGLQFLFEYFSETQRNKGNFPGRFSGRQFSNSRSEMNVSTLELGDSALYLCASSLWSHEQYFGPGTRLTVT.

This clonotype was found many times. This chain uses TRBV7-8 with TRBJ1-6; unclear D gene. CDR1 is SGHVS, CDR2 FQNEAQ, per germline. There are 14 residues in the CDR3. Trimming left V 1 base short and J 4 bases short, with 5 bases between. CDR3 nucleotides: TGTGCCAGCAGCTTAGGGGATTATAATTCACCCCTCCACTTT. Protein product: CASSLGDYNSPLHF.

The gene calls are TRBV27 and TRBJ2-7; no firm D call. CDR3 length: 15 amino acids. V gave up 5 bases and J gave up 0 bases, with 14 bases separating them. Germline V lookup: CDR1 MNHEY, CDR2 SMNVEV (reference sequence). For the CDR3, the DNA is TGTGCCAGCAGTCCAAGTACCTCCCTCTCCTACGAGCAGTACTTC. It specifies CASSPSTSLSYEQYF.

This clonotype was picked up a small number of times. The V gene is TRBV12-3 or TRBV12-4, the J gene TRBJ2-1; D might be TRBD1 (6 bases). V dropped 8 bases and J dropped 0 bases, with 17 bases sitting between them. CDR3 length: 16 residues. DNA of the CDR3: TGTGCCAGCGAGGGGGACCAAGGGGACTCCTACAATGAGCAGTTCTTC. Translated: CASEGDQGDSYNEQFF.

In its sample, this clonotype was seen many times. The chain recombines TRBV24-1 with TRBJ1-1; D not resolved. The CDR3 runs to 11 residues. The germline V and J ends were trimmed by 9 bases and 4 bases, with 8 bases remaining between them. CDR1 and CDR2 from the germline V gene are KGHDR and SFDVKD. The CDR3 sequence is CATRAGTEAFF. CDR3 coding DNA: TGTGCCACCCGGGCGGGCACTGAAGCTTTCTTT.

As concerns this clonotype: A single base separates this from a much larger clone, so it may be a read error. The rearrangement links TRBV6-2 or TRBV6-3 to TRBJ2-3; D unresolved. Germline V gives CDR1 MNHEY, CDR2 SVGEGT. The CDR3 is made up of 15 amino acids. CDR3 DNA sequence: TGTTCCAGCAGTCGTGACGGCTATAGCACAGATACGCAGTATTTT. Translation: CSSSRDGYSTDTQYF.

This clonotype was seen repeatedly, ten times or more. This chain connects TRBV29-1 to TRBJ2-1; 8 nucleotides agree with TRBD2. This CDR3 is built from 14 residues. V lost 3 bases, J lost 4 bases, and 5 bases stayed unmatched. CDR1 is SQVTM and CDR2 is ANQGSEA in the germline V gene. The CDR3 reads CSVDYSGVYNEQFF. In nucleotides, the CDR3 is TGCAGCGTTGATTATAGCGGGGTTTACAATGAGCAGTTCTTC.

This clonotype was counted ten times or more. V gene TRBV27 combines with J gene TRBJ1-6; 7 nucleotides match TRBD1. Germline loops: CDR1 MNHEY, CDR2 SMNVEV (reference sequence). V was pared by 6 bases and J by 3 bases, with 14 bases of the junction left unmatched. The CDR3 totals 18 residues. CDR3 in amino acids: CASRMGTDPGLYNSPLHF. The CDR3 DNA reads as TGTGCCAGCAGGATGGGGACAGATCCAGGGCTCTATAATTCACCCCTCCACTTT.

The chain joins TRBV25-1 to TRBJ2-5; 7 nucleotides line up with TRBD1. Germline lookup yields CDR1 MGHDK and CDR2 SYGVNS. The V and J ends lost 6 bases and 2 bases, in that order; junction bases with no gene match: 6. The CDR3 runs 14 residues. CDR3 DNA sequence: TGTGCCAGCAGCCCCCTGGGACAGCAAGAGACCCAGTACTTC. This codes for CASSPLGQQETQYF.

This clonotype occurred many times. This chain uses TRBV7-6 with TRBJ1-2, with a possible D match to TRBD1 (5 bases). V was pared by 2 bases and J by 4 bases, with 14 bases between. Germline V gene lookup returns CDR1 SGHVS and CDR2 FNYEAQ. CDR3 size: 15 residues. The CDR3 coding sequence is TGTGCCAGCAGCTTAAGGGGCCTTCCCTCCTATGGCTACACCTTC. Amino acid sequence: CASSLRGLPSYGYTF.

As concerns this clonotype: This sequence may be a read error, since a much larger clone differs from it by one base. J is TRBJ2-3 and V is TRBV7-2; no clear D gene. The CDR3 sequence is 14 residues long. The V end was cut by 6 bases, the J end by 4 bases, with 14 bases between. Germline-derived CDR1 and CDR2 are SGHTA and FQGNSA. The CDR3 is CASSRPHGSDTQYF. The CDR3 DNA is TGTGCCAGCAGTCGGCCACACGGGTCAGATACGCAGTATTTT.

This clonotype was found a few times. In DNA form, the CDR3 reads TGTGCCAGCAGCGCTACAGGTGGCCCCGGTCAGCCCCAGCATTTT. It translates to CASSATGGPGQPQHF. The J gene is TRBJ1-5, the V gene TRBV9; a weak D match, TRBD1 (5 bases). This CDR3 is 15 amino acids long. The V end was cut by 3 bases, the J end by 6 bases, with 16 bases between. Germline CDR1 is SGDLS and CDR2 is YYNGEE.